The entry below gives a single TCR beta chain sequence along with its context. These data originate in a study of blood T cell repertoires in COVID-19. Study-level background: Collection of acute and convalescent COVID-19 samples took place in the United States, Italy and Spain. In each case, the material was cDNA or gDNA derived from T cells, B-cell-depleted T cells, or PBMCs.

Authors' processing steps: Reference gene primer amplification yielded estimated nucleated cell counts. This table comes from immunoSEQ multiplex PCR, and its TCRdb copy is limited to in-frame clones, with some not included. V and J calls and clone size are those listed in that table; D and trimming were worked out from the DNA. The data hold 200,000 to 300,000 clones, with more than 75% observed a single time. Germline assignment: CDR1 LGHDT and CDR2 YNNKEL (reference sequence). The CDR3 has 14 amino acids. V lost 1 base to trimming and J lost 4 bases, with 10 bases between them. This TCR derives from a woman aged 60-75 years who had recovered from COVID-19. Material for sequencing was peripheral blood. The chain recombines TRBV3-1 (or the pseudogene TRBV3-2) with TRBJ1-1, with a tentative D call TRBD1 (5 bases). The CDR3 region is CASSQGAGFTEAFF. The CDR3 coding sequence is TGTGCCAGCAGCCAAGGGGCAGGGTTCACTGAAGCTTTCTTT.